One and the same sample provided the 15 T cell receptor beta chains below, sequenced in a study of OX40 agonist ivuxolimab in advanced cancers. Method: immunoSEQ multiplex PCR; TCRdb's copy keeps in-frame clones and lacks some. The table records roughly 32,000 clones, approximately 88% of them present only once. This material consisted of CD4+ or CD8+ T cells sorted from blood, taken in a trial of the OX40 agonist ivuxolimab. These receptors were collected from an adult with an advanced solid tumor such as melanoma, head and neck, liver or kidney cancer.

The V call is TRBV11-2, the J call TRBJ2-7; 16 positions match TRBD2. The CDR3 has 16 amino acids. Germline loops: CDR1 SGHAT, CDR2 FQNNGV. With 6 bases clipped from V and 2 bases from J, the junction kept 4 bases outside the gene matches. The CDR3 spells CASSSGTSGRAYEQYF. The DNA for the CDR3 is TGTGCCAGCAGTTCCGGGACTAGCGGGAGGGCCTACGAGCAGTACTTC.

The V and J genes are TRBV9 and TRBJ1-2; a possible D gene is TRBD1 (5 bases). The V and J ends lost 8 bases and 6 bases respectively, with 23 bases between them. The CDR3 runs 15 residues. In germline, CDR1 is SGDLS, CDR2 YYNGEE. The CDR3 coding sequence is TGTGCCAGTCGGGGGGGGACCGTCCTAAAGGATGGCTACACCTTC. Amino acid sequence: CASRGGTVLKDGYTF.

The rearrangement links TRBV6-5 to TRBJ1-5, with 7 bases that match TRBD1. Germline V gene data show CDR1 as MNHEY and CDR2 as SVGAGI. With V trimmed by 7 bases and J by 0 bases, 3 bases remained unmatched. The CDR3 length is 14 residues. The CDR3 loop is CASTGQASNQPQHF. CDR3 DNA sequence: TGTGCCAGCACCGGACAGGCTAGCAATCAGCCCCAGCATTTT.

This clone was seen only a few times. This chain joins TRBV11-3 and TRBJ2-3, with 7 bases fitting TRBD2. Germline V gene data show CDR1 as SGHNT and CDR2 as YENEEA. The CDR3 totals 13 residues. J was trimmed by 6 bases and V by 4 bases; bases with no gene match: 4. The CDR3 DNA sequence: TGTGCCAGCAGCTATAACGGGGGGGATACGCAGTATTTT. Its translation is CASSYNGGDTQYF.

Worth noting for this clone: Other DNA sequences of this sample code for an identical CDR3. The chain is built from TRBV28 and TRBJ1-2, with D possibly matching TRBD1 (5 bases). Germline V gene lookup returns CDR1 MDHEN and CDR2 SYDVKM. The CDR3 runs 13 residues. V was shortened by 3 bases and J by 3 bases, with 8 bases between the two germline ends. The CDR3 spells CASSLGGYYGYTF. The CDR3 nucleotides read TGTGCCAGCAGTTTGGGGGGATACTATGGCTACACCTTC.

This chain uses TRBV27 with TRBJ2-3, with 11 bases matching TRBD2. After removal of 5 bases from V and 0 bases from J, the junction contained 7 bases not matched to a gene. This CDR3 comprises 17 residues. Germline V CDR1 and CDR2: MNHEY, SMNVEV (reference sequence). The CDR3: CASSHHPSGGSTDTQYF. DNA for the CDR3: TGTGCCAGCAGTCACCACCCTAGCGGGGGGAGCACAGATACGCAGTATTTT.

V gene TRBV10-3 combines with J gene TRBJ2-2; D unresolved. The CDR3 runs 15 residues. With 2 bases removed from V and 1 base from J, the gap between germline ends came to 8 bases. Germline CDR1 and CDR2: ENHRY and SYGVKD. Here the CDR3 DNA reads TGTGCCATCAGTGAGGGGCAGGAGAACACCGGGGAGCTGTTTTTT. It yields the protein CAISEGQENTGELFF.

The chain carries TRBV5-5 and TRBJ1-3; D may be TRBD1 (5 bases). The CDR3 has 17 residues. Germline CDR1 SGHKS, CDR2 YYEKEE (reference sequence). Trimming shortened V by 3 bases and J by 4 bases, and 20 bases separated the two germline ends. The CDR3 region has the DNA TGTGCCAGCAGCTACGCCCCGGGCAGGGTGTCCGGAAACACCATATATTTT. It codes for CASSYAPGRVSGNTIYF.

The J gene is TRBJ1-4, the V gene TRBV11-2; no definite D call. The CDR3 length is 13 residues. Trimming took 1 base from V and 8 from J, leaving 8 bases between them. Germline values: CDR1 SGHAT, CDR2 FQNNGV. The CDR3, as DNA: TGTGCCAGCAGCTTAGGCAATGAGGAAAAACTGTTTTTT. As protein: CASSLGNEEKLFF.

The chain carries TRBV27 and TRBJ2-1, with D perhaps matching TRBD2 (6 bases). The germline V gene has CDR1 MNHEY and CDR2 SMNVEV (reference sequence). The CDR3 sequence is 15 residues long. V was clipped by 8 bases and J by 0 bases, with 14 bases between them. CDR3 region: CASGSGLSSYNEQFF. DNA for the CDR3: TGTGCCAGCGGCTCGGGACTCAGCTCCTACAATGAGCAGTTCTTC.

The CDR3 DNA is TGTGCCAGCAGTCTACGCAATACCGCAGGGTACTATGGCTACACCTTC. Protein: CASSLRNTAGYYGYTF. V and J are TRBV28 and TRBJ1-2; possibly TRBD1 for D (5 bases). The length of the CDR3 is 16 residues. Trimming removed 5 bases at V and 3 bases at J, with 19 bases between. Germline V gene sequence: CDR1 MDHEN, CDR2 SYDVKM.

This clone has a single count. The chain combines TRBV7-9 with TRBJ2-2, with a weak D call TRBD1 (7 bases). Trimming took 5 bases from V and 5 from J, leaving 21 bases between them. The germline gives CDR1 SEHNR, CDR2 FQNEAQ (reference sequence). The CDR3 has 17 residues. Here the CDR3 reads CASSPLSRTGGTGELFF. In DNA form, the CDR3 reads TGTGCCAGCAGCCCCCTCTCCCGGACAGGAGGGACCGGGGAGCTGTTTTTT.

The rearrangement links TRBV10-1 to TRBJ2-3; TRBD2 aligns across 16 bases. Trimming at V came to 3 bases and at J to 3 bases, leaving 9 bases not matched to a gene. CDR3 size: 19 residues. Per the germline V gene, CDR1 is WNHNN and CDR2 is SYGVQD (reference sequence). This CDR3 reads CASSEGGLAGGGPTDTQYF. The CDR3 DNA reads TGCGCCAGCAGTGAAGGGGGACTAGCGGGAGGGGGCCCTACAGATACGCAGTATTTT.

The chain carries TRBV4-1 and TRBJ2-3, with no clear D. CDR1 and CDR2 (germline): MGHRA, YSYEKL. Trimming pared 4 bases from V and 2 bases from J, leaving 10 bases between. CDR3 size: 14 residues. CDR3 protein: CASSRTRVTDTQYF. Here the CDR3 DNA reads TGCGCCAGCAGCCGGACCCGGGTCACAGATACGCAGTATTTT.

This sequence joins TRBV7-2 and TRBJ2-5; D ambiguous. Germline CDR1 reads SGHTA; CDR2 reads FQGNSA. V dropped 5 bases and J dropped 4 bases, with 17 bases sitting between them. This CDR3 region has 15 residues. The DNA of the CDR3 is TGTGCCAGCAGCCCCCTTGTGGGGTTGGGAGAGACCCAGTACTTC. Amino acid sequence: CASSPLVGLGETQYF.